The 9 T cell receptor beta chains given below trace back to one sample, sequenced in a study of blood T cell repertoires in COVID-19. Clones were read by immunoSEQ multiplex PCR, and TCRdb kept only the in-frame ones, dropping some. The sample has 95,000 to 100,000 clones, approximately 81% seen once. What was sequenced was peripheral blood. These receptors came from a woman in her 70s with active or convalescent COVID-19.

The chain employs TRBV9 and TRBJ1-4; possibly TRBD1 for D (6 bases). V dropped 0 bases and J dropped 0 bases, with 15 bases sitting between them. From germline, CDR1 is SGDLS and CDR2 YYNGEE. There are 18 residues in the CDR3. Written as DNA, the CDR3 is TGTGCCAGCAGCGTAGCACCGGGACAAATTGCAACTAATGAAAAACTGTTTTTT. The encoded protein is CASSVAPGQIATNEKLFF. Full variable domain (outside the CDR3, taken from reference TRBV9 and TRBJ1-4): DSGVTQTPKHLITATGQRVTLRCSPRSGDLSVYWYQQSLDQGLQFLIQYYNGEERAKGNILERFSAQQFPDLHSELNLSSLELGDSALYFCASSVAPGQIATNEKLFFGSGTQLSVL.

V and J are TRBV28 and TRBJ1-4; tentatively, D is TRBD1 (5 bases). Trimming stripped 10 bases from V and 5 bases from J, with 11 bases between. Germline lookup yields CDR1 MDHEN and CDR2 SYDVKM. The CDR3 is made up of 12 amino acids. The CDR3 sequence: CATGGWNEKLFF. CDR3 sequence (DNA): TGTGCCACGGGGGGATGGAATGAAAAACTGTTTTTT.

DNA of the CDR3: TGTGCCAGCAGCCAAGGACTAGCGGGACTTCAAGAGACCCAGTACTTC. It translates to CASSQGLAGLQETQYF. V and J are TRBV3-1 (or the pseudogene TRBV3-2) and TRBJ2-5; 11 bases are a match to TRBD2. The CDR3 totals 16 residues. Germline values: CDR1 LGHDT, CDR2 YNNKEL (reference sequence). Trimming cost V 1 base and J 2 bases; bases outside gene matches: 3.

The CDR3 coding sequence is TGTGCCAGCAGTTCCCTAGCGGGAAGTATCTACGAGCAGTACTTC. Protein product: CASSSLAGSIYEQYF. V gene TRBV6-2 or TRBV6-3 combines with J gene TRBJ2-7; 9 bases are a match to TRBD2. CDR1 is MNHEY and CDR2 is SVGEGT in the germline V gene. The CDR3 extends over 15 amino acids. After removal of 4 bases from V and 3 bases from J, the junction contained 7 bases not matched to a gene.

This clone has a handful of counts. This chain uses TRBV11-3 with TRBJ2-7; TRBD2 matches at 11 bases. In germline, CDR1 is SGHNT, CDR2 YENEEA. V shed 5 bases, J shed 0 bases, and the junction held 6 bases outside the gene matches. This CDR3 is built from 16 residues. The CDR3 DNA follows: TGTGCCAGCAGCACCTCGGGACTAGCGGTCTCCTACGAGCAGTACTTC. Encoded protein: CASSTSGLAVSYEQYF.

Concerning this clone: Germline and junction disagree at one end, which may indicate a read error. The chain combines TRBV19 with TRBJ1-4; weak D call: TRBD1 (5 bases). This CDR3 region has 10 residues. CDR1 and CDR2 from the germline V gene are LNHDA and SQIVND (reference sequence). CDR3 amino acids: CASSNGLGLF. The CDR3 DNA is TGTGCCAGTAGTAACGGGCTGGGGCTTTTT.

J is TRBJ1-5 and V is TRBV6-5; weak D call: TRBD1 (5 bases). This CDR3 region has 14 residues. Looked up from germline, CDR1 is MNHEY and CDR2 is SVGAGI. V shed 5 bases and J shed 3 bases, with 11 bases lying between them. The CDR3 protein is CASSQQVLNQPQHF. CDR3 bases: TGTGCCAGCAGTCAACAGGTCCTCAATCAGCCCCAGCATTTT.

This chain links TRBV24-1 with TRBJ2-1; D call uncertain. This CDR3 is built from 13 residues. The V end was cut by 4 bases, the J end by 6 bases, with 9 bases between. Germline-derived CDR1 and CDR2 are KGHDR and SFDVKD. For the CDR3, the DNA is TGTGCCACCAGTGACGAGGTGCCCAATGAGCAGTTCTTC. Protein sequence: CATSDEVPNEQFF.

The chain combines TRBV19 with TRBJ2-7, with 9 bases fitting TRBD1. Germline V gene lookup returns CDR1 LNHDA and CDR2 SQIVND (reference sequence). J was trimmed by 5 bases and V by 3 bases; bases with no gene match: 5. The CDR3 totals 14 residues. The CDR3 sequence is CASSIGTGTHEQYF. The CDR3 DNA follows: TGTGCCAGTAGTATCGGGACAGGGACCCACGAGCAGTACTTC.